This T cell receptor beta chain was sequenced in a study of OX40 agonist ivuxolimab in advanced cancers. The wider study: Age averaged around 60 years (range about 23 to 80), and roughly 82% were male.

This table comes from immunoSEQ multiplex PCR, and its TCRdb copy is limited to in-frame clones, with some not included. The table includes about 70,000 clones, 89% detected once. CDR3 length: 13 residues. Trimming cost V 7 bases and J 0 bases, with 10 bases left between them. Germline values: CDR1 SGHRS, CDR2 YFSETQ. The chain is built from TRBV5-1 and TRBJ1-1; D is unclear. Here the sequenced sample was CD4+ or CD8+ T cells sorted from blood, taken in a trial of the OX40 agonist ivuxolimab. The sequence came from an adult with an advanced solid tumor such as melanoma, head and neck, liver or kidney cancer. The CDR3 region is CASRPSMNTEAFF. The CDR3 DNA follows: TGCGCCAGCCGCCCTTCCATGAACACTGAAGCTTTCTTT.